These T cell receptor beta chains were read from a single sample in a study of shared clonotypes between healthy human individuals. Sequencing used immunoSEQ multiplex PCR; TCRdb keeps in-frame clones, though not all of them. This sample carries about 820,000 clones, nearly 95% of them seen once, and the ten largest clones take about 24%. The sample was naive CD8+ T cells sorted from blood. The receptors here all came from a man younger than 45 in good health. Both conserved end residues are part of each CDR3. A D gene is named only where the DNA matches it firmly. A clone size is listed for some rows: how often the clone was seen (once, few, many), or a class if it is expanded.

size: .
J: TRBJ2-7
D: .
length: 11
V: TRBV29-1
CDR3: CSVTTPYEQYF
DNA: TGCAGCGTCACGACACCTTACGAGCAGTACTTC

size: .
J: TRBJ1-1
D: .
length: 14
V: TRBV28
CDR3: CASSPGRKSTEAFF
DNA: TGTGCCAGCAGTCCAGGACGGAAGAGCACTGAAGCTTTCTTT

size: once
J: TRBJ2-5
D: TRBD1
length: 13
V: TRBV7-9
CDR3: CASSATGSETQYF
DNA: TGTGCCAGCAGCGCGACAGGGTCGGAGACCCAGTACTTC

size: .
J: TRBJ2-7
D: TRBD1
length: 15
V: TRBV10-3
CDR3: CAISEGPGQGYEQYF
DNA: TGTGCCATCAGTGAGGGCCCGGGACAGGGCTACGAGCAGTACTTC

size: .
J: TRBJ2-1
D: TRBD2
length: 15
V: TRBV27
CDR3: CASKTGAGGPDEQFF
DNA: TGTGCCAGCAAGACTGGGGCGGGAGGGCCTGATGAGCAGTTCTTC

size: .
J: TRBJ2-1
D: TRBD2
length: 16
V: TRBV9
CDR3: CASSASLAGRYNEQFF
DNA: TGTGCCAGCAGCGCCAGTCTAGCGGGCAGATACAATGAGCAGTTCTTC

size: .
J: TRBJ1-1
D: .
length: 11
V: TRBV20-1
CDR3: CSARDLIEAFF
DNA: TGCAGTGCTAGAGATTTAATTGAAGCTTTCTTT

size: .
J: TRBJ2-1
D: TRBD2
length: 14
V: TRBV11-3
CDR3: CASSFRTSPDEQFF
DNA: TGTGCCAGCAGCTTTCGGACTAGCCCCGATGAGCAGTTCTTC

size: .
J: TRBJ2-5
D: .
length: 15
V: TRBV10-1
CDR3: CARPRGGAGQETQYF
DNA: TGCGCCAGGCCCCGAGGGGGGGCGGGTCAAGAGACCCAGTACTTC

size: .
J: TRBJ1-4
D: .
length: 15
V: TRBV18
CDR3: CASSPSGGEGEKLFF
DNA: TGTGCCAGCTCACCTTCGGGGGGCGAAGGGGAAAAACTGTTTTTT

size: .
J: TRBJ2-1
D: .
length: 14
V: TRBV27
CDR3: CASSPGTPRDEQFF
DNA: TGTGCCAGCAGCCCCGGGACCCCGAGGGATGAGCAGTTCTTC

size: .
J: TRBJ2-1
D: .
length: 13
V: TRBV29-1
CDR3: CSVVAPSYNEQFF
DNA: TGCAGCGTTGTGGCGCCCTCCTACAATGAGCAGTTCTTC

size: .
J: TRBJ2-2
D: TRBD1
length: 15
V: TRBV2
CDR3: CASRDRVVNTGELFF
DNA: TGTGCCAGCAGGGACAGGGTCGTGAACACCGGGGAGCTGTTTTTT

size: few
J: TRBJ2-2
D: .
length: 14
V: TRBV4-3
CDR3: CASSQDGNTGELFF
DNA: TGCGCCAGCAGCCAAGATGGGAACACCGGGGAGCTGTTTTTT

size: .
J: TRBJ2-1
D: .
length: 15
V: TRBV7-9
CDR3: CASSPPRVSYNEQFF
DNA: TGTGCCAGCAGCCCGCCTAGGGTCTCCTACAATGAGCAGTTCTTC

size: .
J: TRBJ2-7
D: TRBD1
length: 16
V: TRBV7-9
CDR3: CASSSITGTGVYEQYF
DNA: TGTGCCAGCAGTTCCATTACCGGGACAGGTGTGTACGAGCAGTACTTC

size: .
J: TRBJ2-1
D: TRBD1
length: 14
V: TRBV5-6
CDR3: CASSSGTGWNEQFF
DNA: TGTGCCAGCAGCTCGGGGACAGGGTGGAATGAGCAGTTCTTC

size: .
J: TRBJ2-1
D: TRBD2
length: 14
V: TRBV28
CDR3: CASSLAGGPYEQFF
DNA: TGTGCCAGCAGTTTAGCGGGAGGGCCCTATGAGCAGTTCTTC

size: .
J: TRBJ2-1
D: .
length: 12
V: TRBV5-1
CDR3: CASSFRYNEQFF
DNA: TGCGCCAGCAGCTTCCGGTACAATGAGCAGTTCTTC

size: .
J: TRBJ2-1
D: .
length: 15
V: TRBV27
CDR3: CASSLGSFTYNEQFF
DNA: TGTGCCAGCAGTTTAGGGTCCTTTACCTACAATGAGCAGTTCTTC

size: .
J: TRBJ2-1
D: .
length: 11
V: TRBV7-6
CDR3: CASSTGTEQFF
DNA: TGTGCCAGCAGCACCGGGACAGAGCAGTTCTTC

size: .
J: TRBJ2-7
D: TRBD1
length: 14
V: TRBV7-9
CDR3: CASSVTGTGDEQYF
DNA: TGTGCCAGCAGCGTGACCGGGACAGGGGACGAGCAGTACTTC

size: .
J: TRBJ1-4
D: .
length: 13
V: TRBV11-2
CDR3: CASSPGTREKLFF
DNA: TGTGCCAGCAGCCCCGGGACCCGTGAAAAACTGTTTTTT

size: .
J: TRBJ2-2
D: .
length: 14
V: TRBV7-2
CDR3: CASSRPGNTGELFF
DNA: TGTGCCAGCAGCCGACCAGGAAACACCGGGGAGCTGTTTTTT

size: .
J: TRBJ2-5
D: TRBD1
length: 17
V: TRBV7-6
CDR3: CASSAFRTGVHQETQYF
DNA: TGTGCCAGCAGCGCTTTCAGGACAGGCGTTCATCAAGAGACCCAGTACTTC